Listed below are T cell receptor beta chains from one sample, sequenced in a study of blood T cell repertoires in COVID-19. Produced via immunoSEQ multiplex PCR; TCRdb's table is partial and in-frame only. In the table there are 45,000 to 70,000 clones, just under 90% of which are singletons. The specimen was peripheral blood. These TCRs come from a woman aged 55-75 years with COVID-19, enrolled during active disease. CDR3s include the opening cysteine and the closing phenylalanine or tryptophan. The D gene is left open where the match is weak. Not every row has a clone size; where given, it reads once, few, many or a size class.

j_call d_call v_call clone_size cdr3_nt cdr3_aa
TRBJ1-5 . TRBV24-1 once TGTGCCACCAGTGATGGACAGTTCAGGCAGCCCCAGCATTTT CATSDGQFRQPQHF
TRBJ2-7 . TRBV28 . TGTGCCAGCAGTTTTCTAGGGAGCCGAATCTACGAGCAGTACTTC CASSFLGSRIYEQYF
TRBJ1-1 TRBD1 TRBV30 . TGTGCCTGGAACTACAGGGGGCCGGACACTGAAGCTTTCTTT CAWNYRGPDTEAFF
TRBJ2-5 . TRBV6-5 . TGTGCCAGCAGTCCCGCCGGGGATAGGTGGGAGACCCAGTACTTC CASSPAGDRWETQYF
TRBJ2-3 . TRBV19 . TGTGCCAGTAGTCCGGACAGACAAGATACGCAGTATTTT CASSPDRQDTQYF
TRBJ1-3 . TRBV15 . TGTGCCACCAGCAGGTCCCGGGGAACTGGAAACACCATATATTTT CATSRSRGTGNTIYF
TRBJ1-2 TRBD1 TRBV5-1 . TGCGCCAGCAGCTTGATCGGGGCAGGGGGCCCCTATGGCTACACCTTC CASSLIGAGGPYGYTF
TRBJ1-1 . TRBV4-2 . TGTGCCAGCAGCCAAGGGATAAGGCGGGGGGGTGAAAACACTGAAGCTTTCTTT CASSQGIRRGGENTEAFF
TRBJ2-1 TRBD2 TRBV7-3 . TGTGCCAGCAGCCCCTCCGGCGGGAGAATAAATGAGCAGTTCTTC CASSPSGGRINEQFF
TRBJ2-1 . TRBV7-3 . TGTGCCAGCAGCTTAAATTCGGTGAATGAGCAGTTCTTC CASSLNSVNEQFF
TRBJ2-1 TRBD2 TRBV28 . TGTGCCAGCACCATTCGGCTAGCGGGATTTTCGTACAATGAGCAGTTCTTC CASTIRLAGFSYNEQFF
TRBJ2-7 TRBD1 TRBV29-1 . TGCAGCCACCGGGACAGGGTGCGGGGGATCCCCTACGAGCAGTACTTC CSHRDRVRGIPYEQYF
TRBJ2-3 . TRBV28 few TGTGCCAGCAGTTTACAGGGAACCACAGATACGCAGTATTTT CASSLQGTTDTQYF
TRBJ1-6 . TRBV10-2 . TGCGCCAGCACCGAAGGCCAGGGCTCGGGAGCACCCCTCCACTTT CASTEGQGSGAPLHF
TRBJ1-2 TRBD1 TRBV6-5 . TGTGCCAGCAGTCGCAACCGGGACAGCGGAAAGATTTACTTC CASSRNRDSGKIYF